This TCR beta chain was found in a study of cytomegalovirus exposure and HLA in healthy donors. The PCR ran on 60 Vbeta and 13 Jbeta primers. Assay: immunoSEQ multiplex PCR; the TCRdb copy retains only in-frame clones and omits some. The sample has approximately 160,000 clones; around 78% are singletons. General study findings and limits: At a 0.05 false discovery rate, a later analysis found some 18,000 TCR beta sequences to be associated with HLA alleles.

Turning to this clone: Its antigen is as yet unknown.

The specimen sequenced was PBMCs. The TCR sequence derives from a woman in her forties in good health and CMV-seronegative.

The CDR3 spells CASSGQGYNEQFF. The CDR3 nucleotides are TGTGCCAGCAGCGGACAGGGTTACAATGAGCAGTTCTTC. This chain joins TRBV5-6 and TRBJ2-1; 8 bases align to TRBD1. CDR1 is SGHDT and CDR2 is YYEEEE in the germline V gene. The trim removed 4 bases at V and 4 bases at J, leaving 1 base unmatched. The CDR3 contains 13 residues.